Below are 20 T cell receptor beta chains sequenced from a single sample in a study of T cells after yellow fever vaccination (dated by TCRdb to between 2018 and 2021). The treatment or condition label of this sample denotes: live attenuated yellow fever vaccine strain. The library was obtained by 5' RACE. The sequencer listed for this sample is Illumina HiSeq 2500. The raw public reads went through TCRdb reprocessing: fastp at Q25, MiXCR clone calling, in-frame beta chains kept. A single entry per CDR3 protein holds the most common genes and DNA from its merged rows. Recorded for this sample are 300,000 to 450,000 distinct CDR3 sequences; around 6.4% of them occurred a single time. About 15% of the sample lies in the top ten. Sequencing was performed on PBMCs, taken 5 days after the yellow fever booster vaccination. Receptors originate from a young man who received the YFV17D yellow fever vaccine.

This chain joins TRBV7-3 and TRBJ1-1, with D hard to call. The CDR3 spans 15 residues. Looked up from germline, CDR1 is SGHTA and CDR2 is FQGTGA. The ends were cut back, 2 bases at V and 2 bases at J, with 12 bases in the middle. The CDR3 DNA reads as TGTGCCAGCAGCTTACTGCCGCTTATAAACACTGAAGCTTTCTTT. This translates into CASSLLPLINTEAFF. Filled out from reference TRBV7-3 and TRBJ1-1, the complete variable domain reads GAGVSQTPSNKVTEKGKYVELRCDPISGHTALYWYRQSLGQGPEFLIYFQGTGAADDSGLPNDRFFAVRPEGSVSTLKIQRTERGDSAVYLCASSLLPLINTEAFFGQGTRLTVV.

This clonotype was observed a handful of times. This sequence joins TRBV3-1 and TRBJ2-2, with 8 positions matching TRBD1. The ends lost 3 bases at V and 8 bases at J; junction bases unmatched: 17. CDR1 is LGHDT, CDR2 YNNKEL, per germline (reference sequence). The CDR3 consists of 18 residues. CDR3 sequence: CASSHIAGGGLVSGELFF. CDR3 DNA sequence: TGTGCCAGCAGCCATATCGCAGGGGGCGGCTTGGTGTCGGGGGAGCTGTTTTTT.

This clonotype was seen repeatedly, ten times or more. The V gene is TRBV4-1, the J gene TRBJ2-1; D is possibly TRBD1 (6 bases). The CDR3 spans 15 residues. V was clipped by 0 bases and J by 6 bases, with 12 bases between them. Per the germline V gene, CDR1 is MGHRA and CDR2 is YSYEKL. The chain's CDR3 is CASSQDQGSFNEQFF. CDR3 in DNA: TGCGCCAGCAGCCAAGACCAGGGGTCATTCAATGAGCAGTTCTTC.

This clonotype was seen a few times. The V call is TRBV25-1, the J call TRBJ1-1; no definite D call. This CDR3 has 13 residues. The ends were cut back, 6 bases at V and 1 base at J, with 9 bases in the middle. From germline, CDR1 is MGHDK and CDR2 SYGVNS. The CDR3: CASSDWGNTEAFF. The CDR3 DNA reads TGTGCCAGCAGCGACTGGGGGAACACTGAAGCTTTCTTT.

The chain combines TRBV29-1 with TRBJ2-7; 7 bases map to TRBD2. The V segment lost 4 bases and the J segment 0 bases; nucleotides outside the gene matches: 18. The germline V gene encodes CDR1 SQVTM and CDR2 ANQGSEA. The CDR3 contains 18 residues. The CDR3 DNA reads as TGCAGCGTTGCCTTGGGACTACCGTCCCTTTCGAGCTCCTACGAGCAGTACTTC. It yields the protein CSVALGLPSLSSSYEQYF.

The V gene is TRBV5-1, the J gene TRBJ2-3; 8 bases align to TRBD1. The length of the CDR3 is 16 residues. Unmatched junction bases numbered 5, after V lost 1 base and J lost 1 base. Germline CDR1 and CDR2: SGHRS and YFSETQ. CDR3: CASSLLDRVGTDTQYF. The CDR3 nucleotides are TGCGCCAGCAGCTTGCTGGACAGGGTGGGCACAGATACGCAGTATTTT.

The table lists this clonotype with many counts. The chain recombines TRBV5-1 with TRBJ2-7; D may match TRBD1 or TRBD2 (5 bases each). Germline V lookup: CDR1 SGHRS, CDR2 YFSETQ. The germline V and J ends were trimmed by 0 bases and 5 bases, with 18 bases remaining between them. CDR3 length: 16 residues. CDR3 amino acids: CASSLGLAGYPDEQYF. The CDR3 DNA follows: TGCGCCAGCAGCTTGGGCCTAGCAGGGTACCCCGACGAGCAGTACTTC. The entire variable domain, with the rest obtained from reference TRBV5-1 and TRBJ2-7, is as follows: KAGVTQTPRYLIKTRGQQVTLSCSPISGHRSVSWYQQTPGQGLQFLFEYFSETQRNKGNFPGRFSGRQFSNSRSEMNVSTLELGDSALYLCASSLGLAGYPDEQYFGPGTRLTVT.

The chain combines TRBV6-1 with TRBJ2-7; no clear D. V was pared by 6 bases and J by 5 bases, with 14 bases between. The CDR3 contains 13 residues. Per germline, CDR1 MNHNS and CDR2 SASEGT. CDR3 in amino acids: CASRRAGVNEQYF. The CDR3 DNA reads TGTGCCAGCAGACGAGCTGGGGTCAACGAGCAGTACTTC.

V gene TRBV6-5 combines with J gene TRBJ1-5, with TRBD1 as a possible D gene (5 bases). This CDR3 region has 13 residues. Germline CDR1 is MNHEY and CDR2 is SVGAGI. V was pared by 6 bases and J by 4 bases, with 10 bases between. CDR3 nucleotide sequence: TGTGCCAGCAGAGGACACGGGAATCAGCCCCAGCATTTT. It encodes CASRGHGNQPQHF.

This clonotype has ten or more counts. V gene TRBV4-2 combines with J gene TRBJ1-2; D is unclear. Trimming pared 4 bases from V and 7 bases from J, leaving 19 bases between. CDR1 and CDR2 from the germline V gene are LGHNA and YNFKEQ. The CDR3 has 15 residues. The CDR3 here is CASSLVRGSGRGYTF. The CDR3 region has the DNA TGTGCCAGCAGCCTAGTGAGAGGGTCAGGCCGTGGCTACACCTTC.

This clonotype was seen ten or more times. The CDR3 DNA sequence: TGCGCCAGCAGCTCCGGGACAGGGTATCAGTACCAAGAGACCCAGTACTTC. It encodes CASSSGTGYQYQETQYF. The V call is TRBV5-1, the J call TRBJ2-5; the match to TRBD1 covers 9 bases. With V trimmed by 3 bases and J by 0 bases, 9 bases remained unmatched. Germline lookup yields CDR1 SGHRS and CDR2 YFSETQ. The CDR3 has 17 amino acids.

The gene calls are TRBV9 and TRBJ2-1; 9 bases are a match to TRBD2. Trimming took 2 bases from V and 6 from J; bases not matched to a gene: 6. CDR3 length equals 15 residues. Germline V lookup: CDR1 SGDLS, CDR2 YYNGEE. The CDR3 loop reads CASSVSGSPLNEQFF. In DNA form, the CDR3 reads TGTGCCAGCAGCGTTAGCGGGAGCCCACTCAATGAGCAGTTCTTC.

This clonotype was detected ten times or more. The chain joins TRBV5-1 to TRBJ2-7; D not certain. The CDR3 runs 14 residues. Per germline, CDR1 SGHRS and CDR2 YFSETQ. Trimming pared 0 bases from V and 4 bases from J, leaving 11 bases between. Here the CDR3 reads CASSLEAADYEQYF. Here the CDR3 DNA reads TGCGCCAGCAGCTTGGAGGCAGCTGATTACGAGCAGTACTTC. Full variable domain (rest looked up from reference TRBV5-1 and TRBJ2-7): KAGVTQTPRYLIKTRGQQVTLSCSPISGHRSVSWYQQTPGQGLQFLFEYFSETQRNKGNFPGRFSGRQFSNSRSEMNVSTLELGDSALYLCASSLEAADYEQYFGPGTRLTVT.

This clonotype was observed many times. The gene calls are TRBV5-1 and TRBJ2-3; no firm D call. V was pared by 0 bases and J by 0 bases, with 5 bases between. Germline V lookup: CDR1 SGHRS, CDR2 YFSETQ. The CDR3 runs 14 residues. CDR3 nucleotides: TGCGCCAGCAGCTTGGCAGAGAGCACAGATACGCAGTATTTT. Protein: CASSLAESTDTQYF.

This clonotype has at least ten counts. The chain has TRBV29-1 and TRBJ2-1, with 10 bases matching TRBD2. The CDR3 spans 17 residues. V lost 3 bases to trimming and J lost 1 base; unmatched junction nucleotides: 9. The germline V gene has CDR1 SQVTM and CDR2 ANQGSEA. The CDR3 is CSVDGLAGVRSYNEQFF. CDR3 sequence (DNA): TGCAGCGTTGACGGCCTAGCGGGAGTAAGATCCTACAATGAGCAGTTCTTC.

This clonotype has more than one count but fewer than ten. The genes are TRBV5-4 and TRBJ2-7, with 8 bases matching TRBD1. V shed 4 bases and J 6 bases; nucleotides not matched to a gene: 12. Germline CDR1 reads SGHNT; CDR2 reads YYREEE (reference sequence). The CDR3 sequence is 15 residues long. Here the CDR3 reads CASSPDVRGQGEQYF. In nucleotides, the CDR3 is TGTGCCAGCAGCCCGGACGTCAGGGGGCAGGGCGAGCAGTACTTC.

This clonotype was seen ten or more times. The CDR3, as DNA: TGCGCCAGCAGCAGGGAGCCGGGTGAGCAGTACTTC. Protein sequence: CASSREPGEQYF. J is TRBJ2-7 and V is TRBV5-1; D may be TRBD2 (5 bases). This CDR3 region has 12 residues. Germline V CDR1 and CDR2: SGHRS, YFSETQ. V shed 4 bases and J shed 7 bases, with 12 bases lying between them.

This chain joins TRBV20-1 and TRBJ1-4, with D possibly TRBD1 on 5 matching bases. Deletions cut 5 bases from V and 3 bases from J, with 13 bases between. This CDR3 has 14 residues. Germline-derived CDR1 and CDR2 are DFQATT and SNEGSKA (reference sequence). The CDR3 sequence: CSARLGAANEKLFF. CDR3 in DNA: TGCAGTGCTCGCTTAGGGGCTGCTAATGAAAAACTGTTTTTT.

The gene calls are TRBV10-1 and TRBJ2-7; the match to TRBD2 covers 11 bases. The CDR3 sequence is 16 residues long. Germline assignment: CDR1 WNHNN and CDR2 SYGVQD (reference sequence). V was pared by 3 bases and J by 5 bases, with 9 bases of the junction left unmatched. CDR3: CASSDFQLAGGHEQYF. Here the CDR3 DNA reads TGCGCCAGCAGTGATTTCCAGCTAGCGGGAGGCCACGAGCAGTACTTC.

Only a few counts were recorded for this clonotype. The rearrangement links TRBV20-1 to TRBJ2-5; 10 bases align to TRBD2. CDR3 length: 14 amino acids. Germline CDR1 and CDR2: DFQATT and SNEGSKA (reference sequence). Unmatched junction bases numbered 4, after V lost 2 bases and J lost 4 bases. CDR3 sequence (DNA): TGCAGTGCTAGAAAAGCGGGGGGGGTAGAGACCCAGTACTTC. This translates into CSARKAGGVETQYF.